This TCR beta chain was obtained from a study of CD8 T cells in Susac syndrome. A quantity of about 0.5 to 1 ug RNA underwent reverse transcription using random hexamers. The amplification used immunoSEQ multiplex PCR on TCR beta CDR3; it spanned 54 Vbeta and 13 Jbeta. TCRdb re-derived calls from the immunoSEQ multiplex PCR reads in MiXCR, one entry per CDR3 protein. Of about 400,000 distinct CDR3 sequences listed, around 83% were seen once; the top ten hold roughly 0.1%. The CDR3 sequence is 13 residues long. Germline V gene data show CDR1 as MGHRA and CDR2 as YSYEKL. Deletions cut 8 bases from V and 0 bases from J, with 10 bases between. Comment on this clonotype: Antigen unknown.

Isolation of CD8+ and CD4+ T cells was performed negatively, whereas enrichment of TEMRA cells was done by FACS. Regarding the study as a whole: It was acknowledged by the study that relatively few individuals were included in its TCR sequencing and HLA analysis.

This chain joins TRBV4-1 and TRBJ1-1, with D possibly matching TRBD1 (6 bases). The origin of this receptor is a human donor with multiple sclerosis. Material: CD8+ T cells from PBMCs. CDR3 nucleotide sequence: TGCGCCAGCGGAGGACAGCTGAACACTGAAGCTTTCTTT. It codes for CASGGQLNTEAFF.